This TCR beta chain was recovered during a study of cytomegalovirus exposure and HLA in healthy donors. Whole-study findings and limits: With later analysis, a missense DCLRE1C variant became linked to TCR beta V- and J-gene trimming. An observed cluster of highly shared sequence variants was recorded as a likely sequencing artifact.

Those who donated were healthy bone marrow donors. Although they were nominally healthy when sampled, donors likely had unrecorded immune exposures. The junction had 5 bases not matched to a gene; V was cut back by 0 bases and J by 2 bases. The CDR3 runs 16 residues. CDR1 and CDR2 from the germline V gene are KGHSH and LQKENI. Concerning this clone itself: Its specificity is not known.

The PCR had 60 Vbeta and 13 Jbeta primers. The table came from immunoSEQ multiplex PCR; TCRdb's copy has only in-frame clones and leaves some out. The sample comprises some 150,000 clones, around 86% of which are singletons, and 1.2% rests with the top ten. The sequence was collected from a female donor in good health and CMV-seronegative. What was sequenced was PBMCs. The chain joins TRBV18 to TRBJ2-3, with 7 bases lining up with TRBD2. This chain's CDR3 is CASSPPERGFTDTQYF. CDR3 nucleotide sequence: TGTGCCAGCTCACCACCAGAGCGGGGCTTCACAGATACGCAGTATTTT. Full variable domain (missing parts from reference TRBV18 and TRBJ2-3): NAGVMQNPRHLVRRRGQEARLRCSPMKGHSHVYWYRQLPEEGLKFMVYLQKENIIDESGMPKERFSAEFPKEGPSILRIQQVVRGDSAAYFCASSPPERGFTDTQYFGPGTRLTVL.